The 25 T cell receptor beta chains in this list originate from one sample, sequenced in a study of CD8 T cells in Susac syndrome. Reverse transcription of 0.5 to 1 ug RNA was performed with random hexamers. MiXCR was run by TCRdb on the immunoSEQ multiplex PCR reads, yielding one entry per CDR3 protein. Of 150,000 to 200,000 distinct CDR3 sequences in the sample, 95% were seen once. The sample consisted of CD8+ T cells from PBMCs. These receptors originate from a human donor with Susac syndrome.

The chain joins TRBV9 to TRBJ2-3, with 8 nucleotides matching TRBD2. From germline, CDR1 is SGDLS and CDR2 YYNGEE. The CDR3 runs to 13 residues. The junction had 3 bases not matched to a gene; V was cut back by 7 bases and J by 2 bases. CDR3 sequence: CASAGGITDTQYF. In DNA, the CDR3 is TGTGCCAGCGCGGGGGGTATCACAGATACGCAGTATTTT.

The chain recombines TRBV12-3 or TRBV12-4 with TRBJ2-3; 13 bases are a match to TRBD2. CDR3 size: 16 residues. V was pared by 3 bases and J by 5 bases, with 5 bases of the junction left unmatched. CDR3 coding DNA: TGTGCCAGCAGTTTTTTGAGACTAGCGGGAGGAGATACGCAGTATTTT. Translating it yields CASSFLRLAGGDTQYF.

V usage is TRBV9 and J usage is TRBJ2-3; the match to TRBD2 covers 8 bases. The junction had 5 bases not matched to a gene; V was cut back by 0 bases and J by 2 bases. CDR1 and CDR2 (germline): SGDLS, YYNGEE. This CDR3 is 16 amino acids long. CDR3 in DNA: TGTGCCAGCAGCGTAGCGGGGGGGCAGTTCACAGATACGCAGTATTTT. Encoded protein: CASSVAGGQFTDTQYF.

This chain connects TRBV11-2 to TRBJ2-3; D is undetermined. Trimming stripped 5 bases from V and 2 bases from J, with 8 bases between. CDR1 is SGHAT and CDR2 is FQNNGV in the germline V gene. CDR3 length: 13 amino acids. CDR3 sequence reads: CASSLAFTDTQYF. The CDR3 DNA reads TGTGCCAGCAGCCTGGCGTTCACAGATACGCAGTATTTT.

This rearrangement joins TRBV2 to TRBJ2-7; perhaps TRBD2 as D (5 bases). V lost 5 bases and J lost 1, with 9 bases in between. Germline V gene lookup returns CDR1 SNHLY and CDR2 FYNNEI. The CDR3 loop spans 13 amino acids. The CDR3 region has the DNA TGTGCCAGCAGTCCTAGCAAATCCTACGAGCAGTACTTC. Amino acids: CASSPSKSYEQYF.

The chain employs TRBV19 and TRBJ1-5, with D perhaps TRBD1 (5 bases). The V end was cut by 3 bases, the J end by 5 bases, with 17 bases between. Germline assignment: CDR1 LNHDA and CDR2 SQIVND (reference sequence). CDR3 length: 16 residues. CDR3 bases: TGTGCCAGTAGTATGAGGTCCAGGGTGACCCATCAGCCCCAGCATTTT. It specifies CASSMRSRVTHQPQHF.

The chain uses TRBV25-1 and TRBJ2-1; 14 positions match TRBD2. The germline V gene encodes CDR1 MGHDK and CDR2 SYGVNS. The ends lost 6 bases at V and 3 bases at J; junction bases unmatched: 7. This CDR3 has 17 amino acids. The CDR3 region has the DNA TGTGCCAGCAGATCATCCGGGACTAGCGGGAGCTACAATGAGCAGTTCTTC. It is translated as CASRSSGTSGSYNEQFF.

The chain recombines TRBV11-2 with TRBJ1-1; TRBD1 aligns across 7 bases. CDR1 is SGHAT and CDR2 is FQNNGV in the germline V gene. V lost 2 bases, J lost 1 base, and 4 bases stayed unmatched. The CDR3 is made up of 15 amino acids. CDR3 protein: CASSLMTGKNTEAFF. The CDR3 DNA follows: TGTGCCAGCAGCTTAATGACAGGGAAGAACACTGAAGCTTTCTTT. The whole variable domain, remainder taken from reference TRBV11-2 and TRBJ1-1, is EAGVAQSPRYKIIEKRQSVAFWCNPISGHATLYWYQQILGQGPKLLIQFQNNGVVDDSQLPKDRFSAERLKGVDSTLKIQPAKLEDSAVYLCASSLMTGKNTEAFFGQGTRLTVV.

The chain combines TRBV7-9 with TRBJ2-1; D possibly corresponds to TRBD1 (7 bases). This CDR3 is built from 14 residues. CDR1 and CDR2 (germline): SEHNR, FQNEAQ (reference sequence). Trimming removed 1 base at V and 7 bases at J, with 11 bases between. DNA of the CDR3: TGTGCCAGCAGCTTAGTGGCAGGGGGGAATGAGCAGTTCTTC. This sequence encodes CASSLVAGGNEQFF.

The V gene is TRBV7-9, the J gene TRBJ2-5, with 7 bases aligning to TRBD1. The CDR3 loop spans 15 amino acids. The V gene end was trimmed by 4 bases and the J gene end by 5 bases; junction bases not matched to a gene: 10. The germline V gene encodes CDR1 SEHNR and CDR2 FQNEAQ (reference sequence). The CDR3 DNA sequence: TGTGCCAGCAGCTATATACGACAGGGTTGGGAGACCCAGTACTTC. Its protein product is CASSYIRQGWETQYF. Supplemented by reference TRBV7-9 and TRBJ2-5, the full variable domain reads DTGVSQNPRHKITKRGQNVTFRCDPISEHNRLYWYRQTLGQGPEFLTYFQNEAQLEKSRLLSDRFSAERPKGSFSTLEIQRTEQGDSAMYLCASSYIRQGWETQYFGPGTRLLVL.

This clonotype came up once. This chain links TRBV11-2 with TRBJ1-1, with 9 bases that match TRBD1. This CDR3 is built from 14 residues. Germline V gene lookup returns CDR1 SGHAT and CDR2 FQNNGV. V lost 5 bases to trimming and J lost 3 bases; unmatched junction nucleotides: 4. Here the CDR3 reads CASSAGQGHTEAFF. CDR3 in DNA: TGTGCCAGCAGCGCGGGACAGGGACACACTGAAGCTTTCTTT.

This chain uses TRBV4-1 with TRBJ1-1; D remains unclear. Germline V gives CDR1 MGHRA, CDR2 YSYEKL. This CDR3 is built from 14 residues. The V end was cut by 4 bases, the J end by 5 bases, with 14 bases between. The CDR3 region is CASSPPGVGTEAFF. The CDR3 bases are TGCGCCAGCAGCCCCCCAGGAGTGGGAACTGAAGCTTTCTTT.

This chain joins TRBV12-3 or TRBV12-4 and TRBJ2-3, with D possibly being TRBD2 (6 bases). This CDR3 has 16 amino acids. Trimming took off 3 bases at V and 5 bases at J, with 18 bases between the two ends. CDR3 coding DNA: TGTGCCAGCAGTTTCCCTCTGGGAGGAGAGGAAGATACGCAGTATTTT. This codes for CASSFPLGGEEDTQYF.

This clonotype was found once. The rearrangement joins TRBV20-1 to TRBJ1-1; the match to TRBD1 covers 9 bases. This CDR3 is 13 amino acids long. The germline V gene has CDR1 DFQATT and CDR2 SNEGSKA (reference sequence). After removal of 6 bases from V and 3 bases from J, the junction contained 5 bases not matched to a gene. CDR3 DNA sequence: TGCAGTGCCGGGGACAGGGTTTACACTGAAGCTTTCTTT. Encoded protein: CSAGDRVYTEAFF.

This clonotype was detected only a few times. The rearrangement links TRBV29-1 to TRBJ2-7; TRBD2 aligns across 12 bases. The CDR3 length is 14 residues. In germline, CDR1 is SQVTM, CDR2 ANQGSEA. J was trimmed by 4 bases and V by 6 bases; bases with no gene match: 7. DNA for the CDR3: TGCAGCGTGGGACTAGCGGGTACAATGTACGAGCAGTACTTC. Protein product: CSVGLAGTMYEQYF.

The chain employs TRBV2 and TRBJ2-3; D is unclear. The CDR3 covers 12 residues. The V gene lost 2 bases and the J gene lost 4 bases, with 4 bases spanning the gap. Germline V gene lookup returns CDR1 SNHLY and CDR2 FYNNEI. CDR3: CASSERADTQYF. The CDR3 DNA is TGTGCCAGCAGTGAAAGGGCAGATACGCAGTATTTT.

J is TRBJ2-5 and V is TRBV7-3; 8 nucleotides align to TRBD2. The length of the CDR3 is 13 residues. J lost 9 bases, V lost 3 bases, and 6 bases had no gene match. CDR1 is SGHTA, CDR2 FQGTGA, per germline. Written as DNA, the CDR3 is TGTGCCAGCAGCTTGTATAGCGGGGCACCCCAGTACTTC. Encoded protein: CASSLYSGAPQYF.

The chain joins TRBV11-2 to TRBJ1-4, with D possibly matching TRBD1 (5 bases). Germline CDR1 reads SGHAT; CDR2 reads FQNNGV. V lost 5 bases, J lost 7 bases, and 17 bases lay in between. CDR3 length: 15 amino acids. The CDR3 DNA sequence: TGTGCCAGCAGCAAAGGATCGGGGGTTGGTGAAAAACTGTTTTTT. Amino acid sequence: CASSKGSGVGEKLFF.

This rearrangement joins TRBV20-1 to TRBJ2-5; D may correspond to TRBD1 or TRBD2 (6 bases each). The CDR3 spans 13 residues. Deletions cut 0 bases from V and 5 bases from J, with 10 bases between. CDR1 is DFQATT and CDR2 is SNEGSKA in the germline V gene (reference sequence). Here the CDR3 DNA reads TGCAGTGCTAGAGACAGGGGAGGTGAGACCCAGTACTTC. Its protein product is CSARDRGGETQYF.

This clonotype was observed a handful of times. This chain connects TRBV5-1 to TRBJ2-1; D may correspond to TRBD1 or TRBD2 (5 bases each). The germline V and J ends were trimmed by 6 bases and 10 bases, with 14 bases remaining between them. From germline, CDR1 is SGHRS and CDR2 YFSETQ. This CDR3 is built from 12 residues. CDR3 protein: CASKEREGEQFF. In DNA, the CDR3 is TGCGCCAGCAAGGAGCGTGAGGGGGAGCAGTTCTTC.

V usage is TRBV7-9 and J usage is TRBJ1-2; 7 bases are shared with TRBD1. The germline CDR1 and CDR2 sequences are SEHNR and FQNEAQ (reference sequence). V gave up 2 bases and J gave up 5 bases; unmatched junction bases: 5. The CDR3 has 14 amino acids. The CDR3 reads CASSLSGGLYGYTF. The DNA of the CDR3 is TGTGCCAGCAGCTTATCAGGGGGACTTTATGGCTACACCTTC.

This chain joins TRBV28 and TRBJ2-5; D might be TRBD1 (6 bases). Trimming removed 6 bases from V and 7 bases from J, with 15 bases in between. Germline-derived CDR1 and CDR2 are MDHEN and SYDVKM. The CDR3 totals 13 residues. Here the CDR3 reads CASSTDSLGTQYF. The CDR3 DNA reads TGTGCCAGCAGCACGGACAGCCTTGGGACCCAGTACTTC.

The genes are TRBV29-1 and TRBJ1-3; tentative D call: TRBD1 (6 bases). The CDR3 runs to 13 residues. Germline loops: CDR1 SQVTM, CDR2 ANQGSEA. Trimming shortened V by 3 bases and J by 0 bases, and 6 bases separated the two germline ends. The CDR3 DNA reads as TGCAGCGTTGAGACAGGCTCTGGAAACACCATATATTTT. Protein: CSVETGSGNTIYF.

This rearrangement joins TRBV9 to TRBJ2-3; D gene unclear. Trimming removed 0 bases at V and 2 bases at J, with 16 bases between. The CDR3 runs 17 residues. Germline CDR1 reads SGDLS; CDR2 reads YYNGEE. This CDR3 reads CASSVDVQPEPTDTQYF. The CDR3 DNA reads TGTGCCAGCAGCGTAGATGTCCAACCAGAGCCCACAGATACGCAGTATTTT.

Points on this clonotype: One junction end does not reproduce the germline sequence, and a read error may be involved. This sequence joins TRBV7-7 and TRBJ2-1, with D possibly called TRBD1 or TRBD2 (5 bases each). This CDR3 spans 15 amino acids. Germline assignment: CDR1 SSHAT and CDR2 FNYEAQ (reference sequence). The CDR3 region is CASSVGLGAGYEQFF. The CDR3 DNA follows: TGTGCTAGCAGCGTCGGACTTGGGGCTGGTTATGAGCAGTTCTTC.